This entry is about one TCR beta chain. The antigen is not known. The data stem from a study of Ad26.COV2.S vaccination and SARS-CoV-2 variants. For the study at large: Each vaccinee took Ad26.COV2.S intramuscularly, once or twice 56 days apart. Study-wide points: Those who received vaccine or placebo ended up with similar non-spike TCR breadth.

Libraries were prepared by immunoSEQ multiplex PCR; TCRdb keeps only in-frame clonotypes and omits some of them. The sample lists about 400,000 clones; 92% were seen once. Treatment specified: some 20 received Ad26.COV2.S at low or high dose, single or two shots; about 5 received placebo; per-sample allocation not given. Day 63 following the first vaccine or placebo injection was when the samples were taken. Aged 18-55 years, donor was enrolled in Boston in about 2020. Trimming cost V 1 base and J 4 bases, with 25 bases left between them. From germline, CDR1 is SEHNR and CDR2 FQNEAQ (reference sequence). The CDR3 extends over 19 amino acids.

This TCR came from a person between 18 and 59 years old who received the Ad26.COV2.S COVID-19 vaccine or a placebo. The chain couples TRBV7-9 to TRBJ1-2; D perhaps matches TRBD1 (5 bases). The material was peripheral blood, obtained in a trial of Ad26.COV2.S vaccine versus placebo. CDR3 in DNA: TGTGCCAGCAGCTTAGATACCTACGGGTGGGGACGGAAAACCTATGGCTACACCTTC. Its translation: CASSLDTYGWGRKTYGYTF.